The 11 T cell receptor beta chains listed next were all sequenced from one sample in a study of CD8+ T cells in alopecia areata. Sequencing relied on a cDNA template that was reverse transcribed from extracted RNA. Assay: immunoSEQ multiplex PCR; the TCRdb copy retains only in-frame clones and omits some. The table has some 100,000 clones, roughly two fifths seen once. The sample comprised CD4+ T cells sorted from blood. All receptors derive from a human donor with alopecia areata.

The chain carries TRBV9 and TRBJ2-5; possible D gene TRBD2, 6 bases. There are 13 residues in the CDR3. Germline V CDR1 and CDR2: SGDLS, YYNGEE. The V end was cut by 7 bases, the J end by 1 base, with 11 bases between. CDR3 protein: CASGGAVQETQYF. Written as DNA, the CDR3 is TGTGCCAGCGGCGGGGCCGTCCAAGAGACCCAGTACTTC.

The CDR3 reads CASSTGTSVGETQYF. The CDR3 DNA reads as TGTGCCAGCAGTACAGGGACTAGCGTGGGGGAGACCCAGTACTTC. The chain links TRBV7-9 to TRBJ2-5; 10 nucleotides line up with TRBD2. J was trimmed by 5 bases and V by 6 bases; bases with no gene match: 9. The CDR3 contains 15 residues. CDR1 and CDR2 from the germline V gene are SEHNR and FQNEAQ (reference sequence).

Only a few counts were recorded for this clone. The CDR3 nucleotides are TGTGCCAGCACCTTTCCACGACCCAAGCCGGGGACCCAGTACTTC. Amino acids: CASTFPRPKPGTQYF. The chain couples TRBV7-2 to TRBJ2-5; unclear D gene. Trimming cost V 7 bases and J 7 bases, with 22 bases left between them. This CDR3 is built from 15 residues. Germline V gene sequence: CDR1 SGHTA, CDR2 FQGNSA.

The V call is TRBV7-2, the J call TRBJ2-7, with D tentatively TRBD1 (6 bases). Germline V gene sequence: CDR1 SGHTA, CDR2 FQGNSA. The CDR3 length is 14 residues. V was trimmed by 4 bases and J by 5 bases, leaving 15 bases between them. The CDR3 spells CASSSRRGYDEQYF. CDR3 coding DNA: TGTGCCAGCAGCTCCCGCAGGGGTTACGACGAGCAGTACTTC.

This rearrangement joins TRBV6-5 to TRBJ1-1; tentatively, D is TRBD1 (5 bases). Germline CDR1 MNHEY, CDR2 SVGAGI. V was trimmed by 7 bases and J by 8 bases, leaving 14 bases between them. This CDR3 spans 12 amino acids. CDR3 bases: TGTGCCAGCACGAAAAGGGGAAGGGAAGCTTTCTTT. Residues: CASTKRGREAFF.

The chain combines TRBV4-2 with TRBJ2-2; D remains unclear. With 1 base removed from V and 6 bases from J, the gap between germline ends came to 6 bases. CDR1 is LGHNA and CDR2 is YNFKEQ in the germline V gene. This CDR3 comprises 13 residues. The DNA for the CDR3 is TGTGCCAGCAGCCAAGCTGAACCCGGGGAGCTGTTTTTT. Translating it yields CASSQAEPGELFF.

J is TRBJ2-1 and V is TRBV4-3, with D possibly called TRBD1 or TRBD2 (5 bases each). This CDR3 has 16 amino acids. Trimming cost V 4 bases and J 0 bases, with 13 bases left between them. Germline CDR1 reads LGHNA; CDR2 reads YSLEER. The CDR3 protein is CASSPGTKSSYNEQFF. The DNA for the CDR3 is TGCGCCAGCAGCCCCGGGACCAAGAGCTCCTACAATGAGCAGTTCTTC.

This clone was seen more than once but under ten times. The chain uses TRBV5-1 and TRBJ2-1; possibly TRBD2 for D (6 bases). The CDR3 sequence is 14 residues long. V was pared by 4 bases and J by 4 bases, with 12 bases between. CDR1 SGHRS and CDR2 YFSETQ come from the germline V gene. The CDR3, as DNA: TGCGCCAGCAGCGTTCTAGCGCAGTACAATGAGCAGTTCTTC. It codes for CASSVLAQYNEQFF.

The chain joins TRBV30 to TRBJ1-1; TRBD1 is a possible D gene (5 bases). V lost 3 bases and J lost 2, with 13 bases in between. The CDR3 extends over 14 amino acids. Germline V CDR1 and CDR2: GTSNPN, SVGIG (reference sequence). CDR3 DNA: TGTGCCTGGAGCCCAGGGACGGTTAACACTGAAGCTTTCTTT. Its protein product is CAWSPGTVNTEAFF. Based on the CDR3 plus reference TRBV30 and TRBJ1-1, the full variable domain is SQTIHQWPATLVQPVGSPLSLECTVEGTSNPNLYWYRQAAGRGLQLLFYSVGIGQISSEVPQNLSASRPQDRQFILSSKKLLLSDSGFYLCAWSPGTVNTEAFFGQGTRLTVV.

This chain uses TRBV28 with TRBJ2-5; D unresolved. The CDR3 spans 12 residues. Trimming took off 7 bases at V and 1 base at J, with 7 bases between the two ends. Per germline, CDR1 MDHEN and CDR2 SYDVKM. CDR3: CASTSFQETQYF. CDR3 nucleotides: TGTGCCAGCACCTCCTTCCAAGAGACCCAGTACTTC. Filled out from reference TRBV28 and TRBJ2-5, the complete variable domain reads DVKVTQSSRYLVKRTGEKVFLECVQDMDHENMFWYRQDPGLGLRLIYFSYDVKMKEKGDIPEGYSVSREKKERFSLILESASTNQTSMYLCASTSFQETQYFGPGTRLLVL.

This clone turned up a few times. The CDR3 DNA sequence: TGCAGCGTTGATAGGATCGGCTCGGGCGATACGCAGTATTTT. Protein sequence: CSVDRIGSGDTQYF. The chain has TRBV29-1 and TRBJ2-3; D not resolved. This CDR3 spans 14 amino acids. The V and J ends lost 3 bases and 6 bases respectively, with 16 bases between them. Germline-derived CDR1 and CDR2 are SQVTM and ANQGSEA.